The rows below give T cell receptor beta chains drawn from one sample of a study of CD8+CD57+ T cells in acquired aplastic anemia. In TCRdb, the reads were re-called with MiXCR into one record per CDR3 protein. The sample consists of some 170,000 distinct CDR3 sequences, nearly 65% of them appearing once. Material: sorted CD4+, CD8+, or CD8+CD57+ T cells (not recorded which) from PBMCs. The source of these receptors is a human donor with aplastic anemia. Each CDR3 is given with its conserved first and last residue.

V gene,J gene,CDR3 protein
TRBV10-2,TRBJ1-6,CAVYKRDSESRDSPLHF
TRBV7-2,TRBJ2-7,CASSLVGTPYEQYF
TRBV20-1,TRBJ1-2,CSALALGRLGYGYTF
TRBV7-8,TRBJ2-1,CASSLVGASYNEQFF
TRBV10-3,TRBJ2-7,CAARDSSGRGSYEQYF
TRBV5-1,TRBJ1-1,CASSLEGETEAFF
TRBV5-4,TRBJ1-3,CASSRDAQTSGNTIYF
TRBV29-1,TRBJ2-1,CSVGRDYYNEQFF
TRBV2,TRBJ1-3,CASSEWESGNTIYF
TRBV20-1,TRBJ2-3,CSARERMDTQYF
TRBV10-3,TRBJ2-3,CAISGGQGAFVDTQYF
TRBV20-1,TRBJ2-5,CSASLNPVQETQYF
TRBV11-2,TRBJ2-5,CASSLEQQETQYF
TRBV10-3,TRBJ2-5,CAISDPEGTGGVETQYF
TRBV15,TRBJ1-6,CATIPLGNRGNSPLHF
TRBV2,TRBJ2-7,CASTGHEQYF
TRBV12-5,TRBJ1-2,CASGLEGGLYGYTF
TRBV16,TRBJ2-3,CASSQPGTTDTQYF
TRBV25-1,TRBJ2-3,CASTEGFADTQYF
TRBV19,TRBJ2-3,CASSIAPTISTDTQYF
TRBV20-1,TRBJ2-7,CLVGGVDEQYF
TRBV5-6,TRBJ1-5,CASSLEGGLAETQHF
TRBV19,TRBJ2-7,CASSGSGSSTYEQYF
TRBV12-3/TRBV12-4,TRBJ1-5,CASRPQGEQPQHF
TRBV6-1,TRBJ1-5,CASSEHPNSNQPQHF
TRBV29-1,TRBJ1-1,CSVEVRGDREGKTEAFF
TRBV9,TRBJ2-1,CASSPTVGEQFF